This entry lists 19 T cell receptor beta chains sequenced from one sample in a study of blood T cell repertoires in COVID-19. Clones were read by immunoSEQ multiplex PCR, and TCRdb kept only the in-frame ones, dropping some. This table holds approximately 400,000 clones, over 65% found once. Specimen: peripheral blood. These receptor sequences come from a human donor with acute or convalescent COVID-19. The donor label of this sample is uncertain.

V usage is TRBV20-1 and J usage is TRBJ2-1; the match to TRBD2 covers 7 bases. V dropped 6 bases and J dropped 8; count of bases not matched to a gene: 10. Germline CDR1 reads DFQATT; CDR2 reads SNEGSKA (reference sequence). The CDR3 is made up of 13 amino acids. This chain's CDR3 is CSASVAGVDEQFF. CDR3 nucleotide sequence: TGCAGTGCCAGTGTTGCGGGGGTGGATGAGCAGTTCTTC.

This clone was seen only a few times. The chain uses TRBV3-1 (or the pseudogene TRBV3-2) and TRBJ2-1; no clear D gene. The CDR3 is made up of 11 amino acids. Per germline, CDR1 LGHDT and CDR2 YNNKEL (reference sequence). Trimming stripped 1 base from V and 8 bases from J, with 3 bases between. CDR3 in amino acids: CASSQGDEQFF. CDR3 bases: TGTGCCAGCAGCCAAGGCGATGAGCAGTTCTTC.

This clone was seen once. V is TRBV9 and J is TRBJ2-1; 9 nucleotides line up with TRBD2. Germline values: CDR1 SGDLS, CDR2 YYNGEE. The CDR3 consists of 15 residues. J was trimmed by 4 bases and V by 3 bases; bases with no gene match: 5. The CDR3 sequence: CASSARSGRYNEQFF. CDR3 sequence (DNA): TGTGCCAGCAGCGCTAGAAGCGGGAGGTACAATGAGCAGTTCTTC.

V is TRBV24-1 and J is TRBJ2-5, with no clear D. The CDR3 has 12 amino acids. Germline loops: CDR1 KGHDR, CDR2 SFDVKD. V was shortened by 7 bases and J by 5 bases, with 10 bases between the two germline ends. The CDR3 reads CATRETHETQYF. The CDR3 DNA sequence: TGTGCCACCAGGGAGACCCACGAGACCCAGTACTTC.

This chain connects TRBV6-1 to TRBJ1-2; 11 bases align to TRBD1. Germline CDR1 is MNHNS and CDR2 is SASEGT. V shed 2 bases and J 7 bases; nucleotides not matched to a gene: 6. This CDR3 has 15 residues. The CDR3 region is CASSEPRTGGSGYTF. Written as DNA, the CDR3 is TGTGCCAGCAGTGAACCAAGGACAGGGGGCTCTGGCTACACCTTC.

The chain carries TRBV19 and TRBJ2-1, with TRBD2 as a possible D gene (5 bases). The CDR3 is 14 amino acids. V lost 6 bases to trimming and J lost 7 bases, with 16 bases between them. Germline V gene lookup returns CDR1 LNHDA and CDR2 SQIVND (reference sequence). CDR3 bases: TGTGCCAGTAGGATTTGGGGAGAGAGGAATGAGCAGTTCTTC. Translating it yields CASRIWGERNEQFF.

The sample holds one count of this clone. The chain joins TRBV6-5 to TRBJ2-3; weak D call: TRBD1 (5 bases). This CDR3 is built from 14 residues. Trimming took off 2 bases at V and 0 bases at J, with 6 bases between the two ends. CDR1 and CDR2 (germline): MNHEY, SVGAGI. As DNA, the CDR3 is TGTGCCAGCAGTTACGACAGTAGCACAGATACGCAGTATTTT. This codes for CASSYDSSTDTQYF.

V usage is TRBV18 and J usage is TRBJ2-1; 7 bases are shared with TRBD1. There are 14 residues in the CDR3. Per the germline V gene, CDR1 is KGHSH and CDR2 is LQKENI. Trimming at V came to 4 bases and at J to 5 bases, leaving 5 bases not matched to a gene. CDR3 coding DNA: TGTGCCAGCTCACGGGGCAGGGGGAACAATGAGCAGTTCTTC. Amino acid sequence: CASSRGRGNNEQFF.

The genes are TRBV19 and TRBJ1-1; 7 nucleotides agree with TRBD1. The CDR3 spans 13 residues. CDR1 LNHDA and CDR2 SQIVND come from the germline V gene (reference sequence). V lost 3 bases, J lost 4 bases, and 2 bases stayed unmatched. The CDR3 sequence is CASSIDRATEAFF. In DNA, the CDR3 is TGTGCCAGTAGTATCGACAGGGCCACTGAAGCTTTCTTT.

The J gene is TRBJ2-4, the V gene TRBV2; D remains unclear. Germline CDR1 and CDR2: SNHLY and FYNNEI. The CDR3 totals 14 residues. V was trimmed by 8 bases and J by 0 bases, leaving 11 bases between them. The CDR3 sequence is CASAITLAKNIQYF. CDR3 nucleotides: TGTGCCAGCGCCATCACATTAGCCAAAAACATTCAGTACTTC.

V and J are TRBV7-9 and TRBJ1-2; no firm D call. The V end was cut by 5 bases, the J end by 4 bases, with 14 bases between. The CDR3 covers 14 residues. Looked up from germline, CDR1 is SEHNR and CDR2 is FQNEAQ (reference sequence). The CDR3 loop is CASSTSGRAYGYTF. The CDR3 DNA sequence: TGTGCCAGCAGCACGTCCGGGAGGGCCTATGGCTACACCTTC.

This clone was recorded once. Distinct nucleotide sequences in the sample also encode this CDR3. The CDR3 sequence: CASSLGQTYGYTF. CDR3 DNA: TGTGCCAGCAGTTTGGGACAGACCTATGGCTACACCTTC. The V call is TRBV27, the J call TRBJ1-2, with TRBD1 identical over 7 bases. From germline, CDR1 is MNHEY and CDR2 SMNVEV (reference sequence). The V segment lost 3 bases and the J segment 4 bases; nucleotides outside the gene matches: 2. This CDR3 is built from 13 residues.

The gene calls are TRBV5-5 and TRBJ1-4; 11 nucleotides align to TRBD1. The V gene's germline CDR1 is SGHKS and CDR2 YYEKEE (reference sequence). The V segment lost 5 bases and the J segment 8 bases; nucleotides outside the gene matches: 5. This CDR3 spans 14 amino acids. In DNA, the CDR3 is TGTGCCAGCAGTCGGACAGGGGGCCAAGAAAAACTGTTTTTT. This encodes CASSRTGGQEKLFF.

This clone was counted between two and nine times. V gene TRBV5-1 combines with J gene TRBJ2-7, with D possibly TRBD1 on 6 matching bases. V was clipped by 2 bases and J by 3 bases, with 9 bases between them. Per germline, CDR1 SGHRS and CDR2 YFSETQ. The CDR3 runs to 13 residues. CDR3 residues: CASSFGRGYEQYF. DNA for the CDR3: TGCGCCAGCAGCTTTGGCAGGGGCTACGAGCAGTACTTC.

Only a few counts were recorded for this clone. The genes are TRBV18 and TRBJ2-7, with unresolved D. V was trimmed by 2 bases and J by 7 bases, leaving 12 bases between them. Per the germline V gene, CDR1 is KGHSH and CDR2 is LQKENI. CDR3 size: 13 residues. CDR3 nucleotides: TGTGCCAGCTCACCAGAGGCAATCCGGGAGCAGTACTTC. It codes for CASSPEAIREQYF.

A few counts support this clone. This rearrangement joins TRBV15 to TRBJ1-2; D uncertain. The CDR3 has 15 residues. Trimming stripped 3 bases from V and 2 bases from J, with 13 bases between. Germline CDR1 is LNHNV and CDR2 is YYDKDF (reference sequence). CDR3 sequence: CATSRPGIPNYGYTF. CDR3 bases: TGTGCCACCAGCAGGCCGGGAATCCCCAACTATGGCTACACCTTC.

With respect to this clone: Germline is not matched at one junction end, which may reflect a read error. This sample includes further DNA sequences coding for the same CDR3. The V and J genes are TRBV27 and TRBJ1-6, with 9 bases lining up with TRBD1. This CDR3 has 19 amino acids. CDR1 is MNHEY, CDR2 SMNVEV, per germline (reference sequence). The CDR3, as DNA: TGTGCCAGCAGTTTAAACACAGGGGGCGCAGTCCCCTATAATTCGCCCCTCCACTTT. Translating it yields CASSLNTGGAVPYNSPLHF.

This clone has more than one count but fewer than ten. This rearrangement joins TRBV10-2 to TRBJ2-1; 8 nucleotides agree with TRBD1. CDR3 length equals 14 residues. The junction had 6 bases not matched to a gene; V was cut back by 3 bases and J by 8 bases. CDR1 is WSHSY, CDR2 SAAADI, per germline. CDR3 region: CASSDAGGGDEQFF. For the CDR3, the DNA is TGCGCCAGCAGTGACGCAGGGGGCGGAGATGAGCAGTTCTTC.

V gene TRBV5-1 combines with J gene TRBJ2-7, with no clear D. Per germline, CDR1 SGHRS and CDR2 YFSETQ. The CDR3 runs to 15 residues. V was pared by 2 bases and J by 7 bases, with 19 bases between. The DNA of the CDR3 is TGCGCCAGCAGCTTAACGTGGAGAGAAGGAAAGGAGCAGTACTTC. It translates to CASSLTWREGKEQYF.